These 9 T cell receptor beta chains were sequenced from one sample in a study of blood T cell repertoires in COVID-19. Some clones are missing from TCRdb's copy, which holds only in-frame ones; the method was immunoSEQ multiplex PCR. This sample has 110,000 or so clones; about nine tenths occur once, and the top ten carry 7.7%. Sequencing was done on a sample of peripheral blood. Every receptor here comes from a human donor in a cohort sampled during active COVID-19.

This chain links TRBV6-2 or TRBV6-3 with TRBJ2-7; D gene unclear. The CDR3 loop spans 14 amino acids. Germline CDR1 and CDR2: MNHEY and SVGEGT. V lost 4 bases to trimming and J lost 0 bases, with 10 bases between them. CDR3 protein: CASSFRRSSYEQYF. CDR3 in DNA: TGTGCCAGCAGTTTCCGACGGAGCTCCTACGAGCAGTACTTC.

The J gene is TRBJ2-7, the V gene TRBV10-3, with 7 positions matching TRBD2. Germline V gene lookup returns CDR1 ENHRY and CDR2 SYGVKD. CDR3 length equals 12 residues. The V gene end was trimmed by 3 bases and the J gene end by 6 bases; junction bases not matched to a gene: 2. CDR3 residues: CAISDGGGEQYF. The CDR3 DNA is TGTGCCATCAGTGATGGGGGGGGCGAGCAGTACTTC.

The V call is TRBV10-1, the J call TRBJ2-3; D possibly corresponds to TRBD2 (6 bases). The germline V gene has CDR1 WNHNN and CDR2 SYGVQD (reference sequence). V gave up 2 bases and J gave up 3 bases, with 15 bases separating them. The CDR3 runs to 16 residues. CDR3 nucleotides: TGCGCCAGCAGTGAGGTGGTCAACCGGGGGACAGATACGCAGTATTTT. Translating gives CASSEVVNRGTDTQYF.

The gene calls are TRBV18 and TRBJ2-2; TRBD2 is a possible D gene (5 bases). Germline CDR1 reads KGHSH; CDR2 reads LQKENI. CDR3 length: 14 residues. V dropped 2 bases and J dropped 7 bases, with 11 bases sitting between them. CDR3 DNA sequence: TGTGCCAGCTCACCAACTCCTACTAGCGGGGAGCTGTTTTTT. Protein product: CASSPTPTSGELFF.

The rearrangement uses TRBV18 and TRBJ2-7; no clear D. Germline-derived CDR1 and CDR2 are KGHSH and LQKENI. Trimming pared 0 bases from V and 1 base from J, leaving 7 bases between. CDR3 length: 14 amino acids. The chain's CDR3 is CASSPPITSYEQYF. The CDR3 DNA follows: TGTGCCAGCTCACCACCGATCACTTCCTACGAGCAGTACTTC.

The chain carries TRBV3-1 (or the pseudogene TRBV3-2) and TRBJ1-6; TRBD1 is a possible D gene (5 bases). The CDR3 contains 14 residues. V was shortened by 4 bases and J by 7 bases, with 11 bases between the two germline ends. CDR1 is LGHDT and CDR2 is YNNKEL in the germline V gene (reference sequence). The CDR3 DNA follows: TGTGCCAGCAGCCTGGAGGGGTTAAATTCACCCCTCCACTTT. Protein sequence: CASSLEGLNSPLHF.

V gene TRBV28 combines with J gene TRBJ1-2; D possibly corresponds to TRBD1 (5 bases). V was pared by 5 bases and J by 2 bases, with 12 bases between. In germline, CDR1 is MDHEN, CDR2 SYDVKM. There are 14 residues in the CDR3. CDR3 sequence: CASSTQGGNYGYTF. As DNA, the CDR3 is TGTGCCAGCAGTACCCAGGGAGGGAACTATGGCTACACCTTC.

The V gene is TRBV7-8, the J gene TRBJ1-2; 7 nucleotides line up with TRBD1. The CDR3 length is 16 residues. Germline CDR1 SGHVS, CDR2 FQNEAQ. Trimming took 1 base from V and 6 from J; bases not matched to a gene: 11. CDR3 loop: CASSLEGRGALHGYTF. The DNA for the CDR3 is TGTGCCAGCAGCTTAGAGGGCAGGGGGGCATTGCATGGCTACACCTTC.

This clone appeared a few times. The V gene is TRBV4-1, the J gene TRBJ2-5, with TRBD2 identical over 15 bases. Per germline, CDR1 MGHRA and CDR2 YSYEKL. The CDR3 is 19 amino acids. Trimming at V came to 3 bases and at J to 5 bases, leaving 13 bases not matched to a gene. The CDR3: CASSHPGLAGGPNKETQYF. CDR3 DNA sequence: TGCGCCAGCAGCCACCCGGGACTAGCGGGGGGCCCGAATAAGGAGACCCAGTACTTC.